The 5 T cell receptor beta chains below all came from one sample that was sequenced in a study of T cell repertoires in cytomegalovirus infection. TCRdb processed the reads anew with MiXCR; each CDR3 protein has one entry. The top ten hold roughly 50% of the sample, which has 250,000 or so distinct CDR3 sequences, approximately 15% seen once. What was sequenced was CD8+ T cells from PBMCs. These TCRs come from a human donor in good health (CMV status not recorded). Some clones in this sample may be carry-over from other donors' samples.

This clonotype came up a few times. The CDR3 spells CSGLRDSPYEQYF. The CDR3 DNA reads TGCAGTGGACTACGGGACAGTCCCTACGAGCAGTACTTC. The rearrangement uses TRBV20-1 and TRBJ2-7, with TRBD1 identical over 7 bases. The ends lost 7 bases at V and 2 bases at J; junction bases unmatched: 8. CDR3 length equals 13 residues. CDR1 and CDR2 (germline): DFQATT, SNEGSKA (reference sequence).

This rearrangement joins TRBV28 to TRBJ2-3; 7 bases are a match to TRBD1. V shed 7 bases and J 2 bases; nucleotides not matched to a gene: 12. CDR3 length: 16 amino acids. Germline V gene lookup returns CDR1 MDHEN and CDR2 SYDVKM. CDR3 DNA: TGTGCCAGCACCCTGACAGGGCTTGCCCACACAGATACGCAGTATTTT. Translating it yields CASTLTGLAHTDTQYF.

This clonotype has more than one count but fewer than ten. The chain uses TRBV28 and TRBJ2-5; 10 nucleotides align to TRBD2. The CDR3 has 17 amino acids. The V segment lost 7 bases and the J segment 2 bases; nucleotides outside the gene matches: 13. Looked up from germline, CDR1 is MDHEN and CDR2 is SYDVKM. CDR3 nucleotides: TGTGCCAGCACCTCAGGCAAAGCGGGGGGGGGACAAGAGACCCAGTACTTC. The encoded protein is CASTSGKAGGGQETQYF.

This clonotype turned up a few times. The chain uses TRBV10-3 and TRBJ2-1; 7 nucleotides line up with TRBD2. This CDR3 region has 17 residues. CDR1 and CDR2 (germline): ENHRY, SYGVKD. The V gene end was trimmed by 1 base and the J gene end by 4 bases; junction bases not matched to a gene: 10. The CDR3 DNA reads TGTGCCATCAGTGAGTATGGCAGGGAGGGAATTTACAATGAGCAGTTCTTC. It codes for CAISEYGREGIYNEQFF.

This clonotype was recorded at least ten times. The chain employs TRBV7-6 and TRBJ1-2; 9 nucleotides match TRBD1. This CDR3 contains 15 residues. J lost 7 bases, V lost 5 bases, and 11 bases had no gene match. Germline V gene lookup returns CDR1 SGHVS and CDR2 FNYEAQ. The CDR3 DNA is TGTGCCAGCAGCATGGGACAGGGTAATTCATTTGGCTACACCTTC. Translating it yields CASSMGQGNSFGYTF.